This T cell receptor beta chain was sequenced for a study of identifying expanded T cells in peripheral blood. Germline V gene data show CDR1 as MNHEY and CDR2 as SVGAGI. Losses at the gene ends were 5 bases for V and 6 bases for J; bases not matched to a gene: 10. The CDR3 contains 15 residues. During the collection period, no donor immune events like infections were recorded. The protocol was immunoSEQ multiplex PCR, while the TCRdb copy is restricted to in-frame clones and leaves out a portion. The data contain approximately 85,000 clones, almost 85% of them singletons. The sequencing sample was made of blood. This chain joins TRBV6-5 and TRBJ2-1; 7 bases match TRBD1. The sequence was obtained from a person between 18 and 75 years old in good health. The CDR3 region is CASSRTGTATNEQFF. In DNA, the CDR3 is TGTGCCAGCAGTCGCACCGGGACAGCCACCAATGAGCAGTTCTTC.